The clone carrying this T cell receptor (beta chain) was counted ten times or more. Its target is not known. TCRdb reanalysed the reads using MiXCR and keeps one entry per CDR3 protein. The data contain 200,000 to 250,000 distinct CDR3 sequences, about 7% of them singletons. This sample stems from a study of T cell repertoires in cytomegalovirus infection. Looking at the study overall: It was the public TCR beta signatures that indicated both CMV infection and matching HLA type.

Findings and limits, study-wide: Clonotype analysis showed dominance of the ex vivo response by HLA-C-restricted CMV-specific TCR beta clonotypes.

The CDR3 sequence is 16 residues long. Germline V gene lookup returns CDR1 SGHDN and CDR2 FVKESK. Trimming removed 2 bases at V and 3 bases at J, with 13 bases between. Sequenced: PBMCs. V is TRBV14 and J is TRBJ2-2; D is ambiguous. The source is a human donor in good health (CMV status not recorded). Some clones in this sample may be carry-over from other donors' samples. The DNA of the CDR3 is TGTGCCAGCAGCCAAATTAATCCACGGGACACCGGGGAGCTGTTTTTT. Its protein is CASSQINPRDTGELFF.